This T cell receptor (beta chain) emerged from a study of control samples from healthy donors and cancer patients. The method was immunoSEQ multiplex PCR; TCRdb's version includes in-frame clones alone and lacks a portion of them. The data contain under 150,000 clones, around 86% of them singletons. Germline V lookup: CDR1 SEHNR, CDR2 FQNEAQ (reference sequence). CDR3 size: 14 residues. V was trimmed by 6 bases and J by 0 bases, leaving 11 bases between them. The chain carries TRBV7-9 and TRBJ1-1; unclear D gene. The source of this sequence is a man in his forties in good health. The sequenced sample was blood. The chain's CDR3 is CASSREVMNTEAFF. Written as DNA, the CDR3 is TGTGCCAGCAGTAGAGAGGTTATGAACACTGAAGCTTTCTTT.